The 14 T cell receptor beta chains below come from one sample, sequenced in a study of STAT3 mutations in large granular lymphocyte leukemia. The study, taken as a whole, reports: At least one immunodominant TCR beta clonotype appeared in every T-cell large granular lymphocyte leukemia patient.

The repertoire was sequenced with immunoSEQ multiplex PCR; TCRdb's copy has only in-frame clones and lacks some. The sample carries under 15,000 clones, 70% to 80% recorded once. Their antigens are not known. Input material: peripheral blood mononuclear cells. All receptors come from a man in his 60s with T-cell large granular lymphocyte leukemia. Some clones in this sample may be carry-over from other donors' samples.

V is TRBV30 and J is TRBJ2-6, with TRBD1 matching over 7 bases. Germline V gives CDR1 GTSNPN, CDR2 SVGIG (reference sequence). The CDR3 contains 16 residues. V was clipped by 3 bases and J by 1 base; unmatched bases: 6. The CDR3 sequence: CAWSRTGRSGANVLTF. The DNA for the CDR3 is TGTGCCTGGAGCCGGACAGGCCGGTCTGGGGCCAACGTCCTGACTTTC.

This clone was detected a few times. The V gene is TRBV7-3, the J gene TRBJ2-3; possibly TRBD2 for D (6 bases). The V end lost 2 bases, the J end lost 3 bases, and 12 bases lay between the germline ends. The CDR3 sequence is 15 residues long. Germline V gives CDR1 SGHTA, CDR2 FQGTGA. The CDR3 DNA follows: TGTGCCAGCAGCTTAGGGGCTAGCGTTACAGATACGCAGTATTTT. The encoded protein is CASSLGASVTDTQYF.

V is TRBV27 and J is TRBJ2-6; 7 bases agree with TRBD1. Losses at the gene ends were 6 bases for V and 2 bases for J; bases not matched to a gene: 4. Germline lookup yields CDR1 MNHEY and CDR2 SMNVEV (reference sequence). The CDR3 is 15 amino acids. DNA of the CDR3: TGTGCCAGCAGCCCCGGGACAGCTGGGGCCAACGTCCTGACTTTC. Its translation is CASSPGTAGANVLTF.

The V and J genes are TRBV5-1 and TRBJ1-1; perhaps TRBD1 as D (6 bases). V lost 0 bases to trimming and J lost 0 bases, with 18 bases between them. The V gene's germline CDR1 is SGHRS and CDR2 YFSETQ. CDR3 length: 18 residues. CDR3 protein: CASSLAPGAGEMNTEAFF. DNA for the CDR3: TGCGCCAGCAGCTTGGCCCCGGGGGCCGGGGAGATGAACACTGAAGCTTTCTTT.

The J gene is TRBJ2-5, the V gene TRBV5-1; 7 bases line up with TRBD2. The V gene's germline CDR1 is SGHRS and CDR2 YFSETQ. The CDR3 is made up of 13 amino acids. With 4 bases clipped from V and 4 bases from J, the junction kept 4 bases outside the gene matches. The chain's CDR3 is CASSLSGPETQYF. CDR3 in DNA: TGCGCCAGCAGCCTTAGCGGGCCAGAGACCCAGTACTTC.

The chain has TRBV12-5 and TRBJ2-1; 7 bases align to TRBD2. This CDR3 comprises 15 residues. Trimming removed 6 bases from V and 3 bases from J; junction bases left unmatched: 8. Germline-derived CDR1 and CDR2 are LGHNT and FRNRAP. This chain's CDR3 is CASGREAGNYNEQFF. The CDR3, as DNA: TGTGCTAGTGGCCGAGAAGCGGGAAACTACAATGAGCAGTTCTTC. Full variable domain (outside the CDR3, taken from reference TRBV12-5 and TRBJ2-1): DARVTQTPRHKVTEMGQEVTMRCQPILGHNTVFWYRQTMMQGLELLAYFRNRAPLDDSGMPKDRFSAEMPDATLATLKIQPSEPRDSAVYFCASGREAGNYNEQFFGPGTRLTVL.

The V gene is TRBV7-6, the J gene TRBJ1-5; no firm D call. The length of the CDR3 is 15 residues. V was pared by 1 base and J by 3 bases, with 10 bases between. CDR1 and CDR2 (germline): SGHVS, FNYEAQ. Here the CDR3 reads CASSLEPGYNQPQHF. In DNA form, the CDR3 reads TGTGCCAGCAGCTTAGAGCCCGGGTACAATCAGCCCCAGCATTTT.

The chain has TRBV29-1 and TRBJ1-1; tentatively, D is TRBD1 (5 bases). This CDR3 is built from 13 residues. The V gene's germline CDR1 is SQVTM and CDR2 ANQGSEA. The germline V and J ends were trimmed by 7 bases and 2 bases, with 14 bases remaining between them. CDR3 sequence (DNA): TGCAGCGCAAAGACAGAACTTAACACTGAAGCTTTCTTT. Its translation: CSAKTELNTEAFF.

The V gene is TRBV5-1, the J gene TRBJ2-3; 7 bases align to TRBD1. Germline CDR1 SGHRS, CDR2 YFSETQ. Germline trimming cut 4 bases from V and 2 bases from J; bases unmatched to any gene: 4. The CDR3 runs to 14 residues. The CDR3, as DNA: TGCGCCAGCAGCCCGGGACAGCTCACAGATACGCAGTATTTT. It codes for CASSPGQLTDTQYF.

The chain employs TRBV27 and TRBJ1-5; no reliable D call. The V gene lost 4 bases and the J gene lost 0 bases, with 10 bases spanning the gap. Per the germline V gene, CDR1 is MNHEY and CDR2 is SMNVEV (reference sequence). The CDR3 runs to 15 residues. The CDR3 DNA follows: TGTGCCAGCAGTTCCATGTCCGGTAGCAATCAGCCCCAGCATTTT. This sequence encodes CASSSMSGSNQPQHF.

With respect to this clone: Other DNA sequences of this sample code for an identical CDR3. The J gene is TRBJ2-5, the V gene TRBV11-3; no clear D gene. The V gene's germline CDR1 is SGHNT and CDR2 YENEEA. Trimming took 5 bases from V and 2 from J, leaving 9 bases between them. The CDR3 extends over 13 amino acids. The CDR3 spells CASSRTEQETQYF. The CDR3 DNA sequence: TGTGCCAGCAGCAGGACGGAACAAGAGACCCAGTACTTC.

The J gene is TRBJ2-3, the V gene TRBV9; 11 bases agree with TRBD2. The V gene end was trimmed by 0 bases and the J gene end by 3 bases; junction bases not matched to a gene: 9. This CDR3 is 18 amino acids long. Germline values: CDR1 SGDLS, CDR2 YYNGEE. CDR3 coding DNA: TGTGCCAGCAGCGTAGCTACATTAGCGGGAGGGCCTACAGATACGCAGTATTTT. Protein: CASSVATLAGGPTDTQYF.

The chain is built from TRBV28 and TRBJ1-2; no clear D gene. The germline V and J ends were trimmed by 3 bases and 7 bases, with 15 bases remaining between them. The CDR3 covers 14 residues. Germline V gives CDR1 MDHEN, CDR2 SYDVKM. Written as DNA, the CDR3 is TGTGCCAGCAGTTTTCGTCCCCAGTATGGTGGCTACACCTTC. Protein sequence: CASSFRPQYGGYTF.

The V call is TRBV2, the J call TRBJ1-1, with D perhaps TRBD1 (5 bases). Germline CDR1 is SNHLY and CDR2 is FYNNEI. Deletions cut 6 bases from V and 1 base from J, with 9 bases between. This CDR3 has 13 residues. This CDR3 reads CASRVQGNTEAFF. The CDR3 DNA follows: TGTGCCAGCAGGGTCCAGGGGAACACTGAAGCTTTCTTT.